The source of this T cell receptor beta chain is a study of blood T cell repertoires in COVID-19. On the study more broadly: Nucleic acid was either cDNA or gDNA, and it came from T cells, B-cell-depleted T cells, or PBMCs.

The germline gives CDR1 SGHTA, CDR2 FQGTGA. CDR3 length equals 13 residues. V dropped 2 bases and J dropped 5 bases, with 8 bases sitting between them. This clone was detected only once. Assay: immunoSEQ multiplex PCR; the TCRdb copy retains only in-frame clones and omits some. Counted here are 70,000 to 95,000 clones, roughly 90% occurring once; the ten biggest clones make up approximately 2.4%. The sample taken for sequencing was peripheral blood. The rearrangement uses TRBV7-3 and TRBJ2-3; possible D gene TRBD1, 7 bases. This TCR was sampled from a man aged 50-60 years with acute or convalescent COVID-19. The CDR3, as DNA: TGTGCCAGCAGCTTACAGGGGGGAGATACGCAGTATTTT. As protein: CASSLQGGDTQYF.